There are a few counts of the clone carrying this T cell receptor (beta chain). What it binds is unknown. This record comes from a study of T-cell memory formation after mild COVID-19. Study in general: TCR clusters were largely donor specific. Study-wide points: Later expanders leaned CD4+, whereas day 15 to 85 contracting clones were balanced CD4/CD8. Contracting CD4+ clones sat mainly in CM and EM; CD8+ in EMRA.

The germline CDR1 and CDR2 sequences are DFQATT and SNEGSKA (reference sequence). The CDR3 loop spans 17 amino acids. V trimming: 4 bases; J trimming: 4 bases; junction bases outside the gene matches: 16. TCRdb re-called the 5' RACE reads through MiXCR, storing one row per CDR3 protein. This table holds fewer than 450,000 distinct CDR3 sequences, more than 20% found once. The J gene is TRBJ1-5, the V gene TRBV20-1, with 7 bases identical to TRBD1. The sample was PBMCs or a T cell subset sorted from them (not recorded which). The sequence was collected from an adult woman who had mild COVID-19 (a few samples of this study predate the infection). Cell type and time point are not known. The CDR3 region is CSAKVGQGVQGNQPQHF. DNA of the CDR3: TGCAGTGCTAAAGTGGGGCAGGGGGTGCAGGGGAATCAGCCCCAGCATTTT.